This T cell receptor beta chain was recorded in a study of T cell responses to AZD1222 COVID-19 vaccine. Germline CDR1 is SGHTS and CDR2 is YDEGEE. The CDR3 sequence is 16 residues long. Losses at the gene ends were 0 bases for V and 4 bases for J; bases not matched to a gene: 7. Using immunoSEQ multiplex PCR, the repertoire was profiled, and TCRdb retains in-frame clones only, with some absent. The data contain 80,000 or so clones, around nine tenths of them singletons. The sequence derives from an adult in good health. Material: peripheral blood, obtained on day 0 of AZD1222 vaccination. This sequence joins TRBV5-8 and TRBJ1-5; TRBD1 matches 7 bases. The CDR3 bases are TGTGCCAGCAGCTTGGGGACCGGGACAGCAAATCAGCCCCAGCATTTT. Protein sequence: CASSLGTGTANQPQHF.